This TCR beta chain was sequenced in a study of T-cell reconstitution after alpha-beta-depleted transplantation in children. Unique molecular identifiers were incorporated when the TCRbeta library was constructed. One entry per CDR3 protein, called by TCRdb with MiXCR from the PCR reads. The sample includes 220,000 or so distinct CDR3 sequences, 8.2% seen only once; the top ten take 5% to 7%. This clonotype occurred many times. The CDR3 is 14 amino acids. In germline, CDR1 is KGHSH, CDR2 LQKENI. The germline V and J ends were trimmed by 4 bases and 0 bases, with 9 bases remaining between them. The chain is built from TRBV18 and TRBJ2-5; D call uncertain. The material was PBMCs, mostly from graft donor cells, obtained 180 days after TCRalphabeta/CD19-depleted stem cell transplant. This receptor was taken from a male patient under 18 who had a stem cell transplant for acute lymphoblastic leukemia, so the T cells may come from the graft donor. CDR3 region: CASSRSVDQETQYF. For the CDR3, the DNA is TGTGCCAGCTCACGGTCGGTTGACCAAGAGACCCAGTACTTC.